The 13 T cell receptor beta chains in this list originate from one sample, sequenced in a study of cytomegalovirus exposure and HLA in healthy donors. PCR employed 60 Vbeta and 13 Jbeta primers. Clones were read by immunoSEQ multiplex PCR, and TCRdb kept only the in-frame ones, dropping some. The table for this sample gives 100,000 to 150,000 clones. Material: PBMCs. The receptors here all came from a man younger than 35 in good health and CMV-seronegative.

The rearrangement links TRBV28 to TRBJ2-3; a weak D match, TRBD2 (7 bases). There are 13 residues in the CDR3. V lost 8 bases and J lost 6, with 15 bases in between. Germline assignment: CDR1 MDHEN and CDR2 SYDVKM. CDR3 nucleotides: TGTGCCAGCCACTCGGGGGGCCGGGATACGCAGTATTTT. The encoded protein is CASHSGGRDTQYF.

This chain joins TRBV4-2 and TRBJ2-1; the D gene is possibly TRBD2 (6 bases). Germline V gives CDR1 LGHNA, CDR2 YNFKEQ. The CDR3 totals 13 residues. Trimming removed 4 bases at V and 8 bases at J, with 12 bases between. CDR3 coding DNA: TGTGCCAGCAGCCTTCGGCCGGGGGATGAGCAGTTCTTC. This codes for CASSLRPGDEQFF.

The chain recombines TRBV11-3 with TRBJ2-3; 10 bases match TRBD2. V shed 5 bases, J shed 0 bases, and the junction held 8 bases outside the gene matches. This CDR3 region has 17 residues. Germline V gene data show CDR1 as SGHNT and CDR2 as YENEEA. CDR3 coding DNA: TGTGCCAGCAGCCGCCGACTAGCGGGCTCTAGCACAGATACGCAGTATTTT. Its protein is CASSRRLAGSSTDTQYF.

This chain connects TRBV5-1 to TRBJ1-1, with D possibly matching TRBD1 (6 bases). The germline gives CDR1 SGHRS, CDR2 YFSETQ. The ends were cut back, 6 bases at V and 0 bases at J, with 18 bases in the middle. The CDR3 length is 16 residues. As DNA, the CDR3 is TGCGCCAGCAAGGGGACACCTTTTCGGATGAACACTGAAGCTTTCTTT. The encoded protein is CASKGTPFRMNTEAFF.

The chain links TRBV5-1 to TRBJ1-1; D might be TRBD1 (6 bases). This CDR3 comprises 14 residues. Germline lookup yields CDR1 SGHRS and CDR2 YFSETQ. Between the trimmed V and J ends, which lost 4 bases and 0 bases, there was a span of 10 bases. The CDR3 spells CASSRGAVNTEAFF. CDR3 sequence (DNA): TGCGCCAGCAGCCGGGGGGCAGTGAACACTGAAGCTTTCTTT.

The gene calls are TRBV11-2 and TRBJ2-7; D perhaps matches TRBD1 (5 bases). Germline CDR1 and CDR2: SGHAT and FQNNGV. This CDR3 comprises 14 residues. With 5 bases removed from V and 2 bases from J, the gap between germline ends came to 13 bases. CDR3 DNA sequence: TGTGCCAGCAGCCGGACCGACAGAGCCTACGAGCAGTACTTC. Translated, it gives CASSRTDRAYEQYF.

The V gene is TRBV11-2, the J gene TRBJ1-2; 8 bases are a match to TRBD1. Trimming cost V 1 base and J 8 bases; bases outside gene matches: 12. The length of the CDR3 is 16 residues. In germline, CDR1 is SGHAT, CDR2 FQNNGV. The CDR3 loop reads CASSLVYRGQGVGYTF. CDR3 in DNA: TGTGCCAGCAGCTTAGTCTACCGAGGACAGGGAGTGGGCTACACCTTC.

The chain joins TRBV30 to TRBJ2-3; 8 bases match TRBD2. Trimming removed 0 bases from V and 2 bases from J; junction bases left unmatched: 7. This CDR3 comprises 16 residues. Germline assignment: CDR1 GTSNPN and CDR2 SVGIG (reference sequence). For the CDR3, the DNA is TGTGCCTGGAGTGTGTGGTTAGCGGGAACCACAGATACGCAGTATTTT. Translating gives CAWSVWLAGTTDTQYF. Full variable domain (remainder filled in from reference TRBV30 and TRBJ2-3): SQTIHQWPATLVQPVGSPLSLECTVEGTSNPNLYWYRQAAGRGLQLLFYSVGIGQISSEVPQNLSASRPQDRQFILSSKKLLLSDSGFYLCAWSVWLAGTTDTQYFGPGTRLTVL.

The CDR3 is CASGLGLSNTGELFF. As DNA, the CDR3 is TGTGCTAGTGGTTTGGGACTATCGAACACCGGGGAGCTGTTTTTT. The gene calls are TRBV12-5 and TRBJ2-2, with D perhaps matching TRBD2 (5 bases). CDR3 length: 15 amino acids. CDR1 is LGHNT and CDR2 is FRNRAP in the germline V gene. V lost 1 base and J lost 0, with 6 bases in between.

CDR3 region: CASSSGTANTGELFF. The DNA for the CDR3 is TGTGCCAGCAGCTCCGGGACAGCGAACACCGGGGAGCTGTTTTTT. The chain employs TRBV5-5 and TRBJ2-2; 7 nucleotides align to TRBD1. V was clipped by 3 bases and J by 0 bases; unmatched bases: 2. Germline CDR1 is SGHKS and CDR2 is YYEKEE (reference sequence). The length of the CDR3 is 15 residues.

The chain links TRBV6-1 to TRBJ1-5; D is unresolved. V gave up 4 bases and J gave up 1 base, with 11 bases separating them. In germline, CDR1 is MNHNS, CDR2 SASEGT. CDR3 length equals 15 residues. The CDR3 here is CASSVAGLSNQPQHF. CDR3 sequence (DNA): TGTGCCAGCAGTGTGGCGGGGTTAAGCAATCAGCCCCAGCATTTT.

As DNA, the CDR3 is TGTGCCAGCAGCGTGGCTAGCGGGGACCCCAGATCCGGGGAGCTGTTTTTT. This sequence encodes CASSVASGDPRSGELFF. V gene TRBV9 combines with J gene TRBJ2-2; TRBD2 matches at 9 bases. The CDR3 runs to 17 residues. The ends lost 2 bases at V and 6 bases at J; junction bases unmatched: 11. Germline CDR1 reads SGDLS; CDR2 reads YYNGEE.

This chain connects TRBV19 to TRBJ2-7, with 10 positions matching TRBD1. The J segment lost 7 bases and the V segment lost 6 bases, leaving 12 bases of the junction unmatched. The CDR3 length is 15 residues. CDR1 LNHDA and CDR2 SQIVND come from the germline V gene (reference sequence). CDR3 sequence (DNA): TGTGCCAGTAGGGGTAAGGGACAGGGGATATCGGAGCAGTACTTC. It encodes CASRGKGQGISEQYF.